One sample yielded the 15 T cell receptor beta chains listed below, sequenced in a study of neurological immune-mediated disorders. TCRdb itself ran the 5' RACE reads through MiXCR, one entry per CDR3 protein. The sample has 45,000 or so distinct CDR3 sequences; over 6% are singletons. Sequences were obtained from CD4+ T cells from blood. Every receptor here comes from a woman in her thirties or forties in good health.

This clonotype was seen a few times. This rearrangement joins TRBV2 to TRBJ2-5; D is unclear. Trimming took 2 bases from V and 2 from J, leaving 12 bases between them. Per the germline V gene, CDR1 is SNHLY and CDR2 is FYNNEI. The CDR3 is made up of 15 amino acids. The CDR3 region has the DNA TGTGCCAGCAGTGAATCGGGCTCCCCGCAAGAGACCCAGTACTTC. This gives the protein CASSESGSPQETQYF. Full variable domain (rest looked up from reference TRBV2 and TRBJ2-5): EPEVTQTPSHQVTQMGQEVILRCVPISNHLYFYWYRQILGQKVEFLVSFYNNEISEKSEIFDDQFSVERPDGSNFTLKIRSTKLEDSAMYFCASSESGSPQETQYFGPGTRLLVL.

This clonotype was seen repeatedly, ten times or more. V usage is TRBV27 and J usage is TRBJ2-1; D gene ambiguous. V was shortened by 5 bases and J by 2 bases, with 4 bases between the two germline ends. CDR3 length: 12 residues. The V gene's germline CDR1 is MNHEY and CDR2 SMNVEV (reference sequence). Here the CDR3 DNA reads TGTGCCAGCAGTGCAACCTACAATGAGCAGTTCTTC. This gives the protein CASSATYNEQFF.

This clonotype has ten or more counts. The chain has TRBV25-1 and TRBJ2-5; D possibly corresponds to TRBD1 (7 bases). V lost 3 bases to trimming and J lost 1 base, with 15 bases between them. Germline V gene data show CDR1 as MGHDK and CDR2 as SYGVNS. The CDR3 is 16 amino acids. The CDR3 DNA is TGTGCCAGCAGTGATGGAGGCAGGGGGGTCCAAGAGACCCAGTACTTC. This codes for CASSDGGRGVQETQYF.

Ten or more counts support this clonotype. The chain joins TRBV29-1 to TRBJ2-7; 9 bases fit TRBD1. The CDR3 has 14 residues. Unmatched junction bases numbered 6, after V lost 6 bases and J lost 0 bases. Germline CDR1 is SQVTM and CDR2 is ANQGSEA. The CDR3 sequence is CSVLRQGDSYEQYF. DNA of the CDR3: TGCAGCGTCCTCCGACAGGGGGACTCCTACGAGCAGTACTTC.

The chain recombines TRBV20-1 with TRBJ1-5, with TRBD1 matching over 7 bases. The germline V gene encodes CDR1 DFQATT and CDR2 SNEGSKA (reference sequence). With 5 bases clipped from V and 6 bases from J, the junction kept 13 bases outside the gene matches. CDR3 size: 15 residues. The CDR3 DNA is TGCAGTGCTGAATATCCCGACAGGGCCGCTCAGCCCCAGCATTTT. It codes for CSAEYPDRAAQPQHF.

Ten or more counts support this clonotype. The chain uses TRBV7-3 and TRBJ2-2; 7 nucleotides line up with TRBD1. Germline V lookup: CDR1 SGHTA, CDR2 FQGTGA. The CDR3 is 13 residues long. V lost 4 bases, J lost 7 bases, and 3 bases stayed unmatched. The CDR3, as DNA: TGTGCCAGCAGCTACAACAGGGGCGGGGAGCTGTTTTTT. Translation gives CASSYNRGGELFF.

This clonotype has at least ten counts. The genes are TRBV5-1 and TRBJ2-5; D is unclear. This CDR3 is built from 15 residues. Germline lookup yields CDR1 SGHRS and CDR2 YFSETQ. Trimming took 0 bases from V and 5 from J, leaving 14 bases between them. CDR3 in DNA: TGCGCCAGCAGCTTGGGAGATAGGCATTCGGAGACCCAGTACTTC. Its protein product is CASSLGDRHSETQYF.

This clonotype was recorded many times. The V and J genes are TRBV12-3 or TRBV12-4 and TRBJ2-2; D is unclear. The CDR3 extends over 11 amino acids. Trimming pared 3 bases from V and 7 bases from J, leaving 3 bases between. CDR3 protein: CASSFGGELFF. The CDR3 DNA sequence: TGTGCCAGCAGTTTCGGCGGGGAGCTGTTTTTT.

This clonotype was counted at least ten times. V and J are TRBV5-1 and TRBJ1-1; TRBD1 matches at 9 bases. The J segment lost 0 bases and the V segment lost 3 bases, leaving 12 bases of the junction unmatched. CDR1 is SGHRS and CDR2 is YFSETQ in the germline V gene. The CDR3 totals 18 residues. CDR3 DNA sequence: TGCGCCAGCAGCTCTCGCGGGGGACAGGGAATTATGAACACTGAAGCTTTCTTT. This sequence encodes CASSSRGGQGIMNTEAFF.

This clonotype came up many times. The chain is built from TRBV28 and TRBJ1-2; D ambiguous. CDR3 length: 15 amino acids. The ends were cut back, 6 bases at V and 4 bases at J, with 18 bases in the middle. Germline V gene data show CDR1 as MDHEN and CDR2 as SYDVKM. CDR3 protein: CASSSSPIGIYGYTF. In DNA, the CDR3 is TGTGCCAGCAGCTCCTCTCCAATCGGAATCTATGGCTACACCTTC.

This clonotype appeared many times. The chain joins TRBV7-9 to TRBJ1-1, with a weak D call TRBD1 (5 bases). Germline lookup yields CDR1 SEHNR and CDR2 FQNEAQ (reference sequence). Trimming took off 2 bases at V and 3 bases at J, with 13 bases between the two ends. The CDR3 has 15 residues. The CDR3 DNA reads TGTGCCAGCAGCTTATTGGGGACGACGTACACTGAAGCTTTCTTT. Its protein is CASSLLGTTYTEAFF.

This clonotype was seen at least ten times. For the CDR3, the DNA is TGTGCCAGCAGCCGAGACAAGGCACTATCCTTGGGGACCCAGTACTTC. As protein: CASSRDKALSLGTQYF. The chain carries TRBV7-2 and TRBJ2-5; D remains ambiguous. This CDR3 region has 16 residues. Trimming removed 5 bases at V and 7 bases at J, with 23 bases between. The V gene's germline CDR1 is SGHTA and CDR2 FQGNSA.

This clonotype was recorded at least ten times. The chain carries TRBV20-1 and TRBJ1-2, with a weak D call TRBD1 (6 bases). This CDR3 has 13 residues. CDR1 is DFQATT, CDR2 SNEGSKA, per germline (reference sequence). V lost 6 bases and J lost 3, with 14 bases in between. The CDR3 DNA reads TGCAGTGCGACTGGGGGCCTTGACTATGGCTACACCTTC. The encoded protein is CSATGGLDYGYTF.

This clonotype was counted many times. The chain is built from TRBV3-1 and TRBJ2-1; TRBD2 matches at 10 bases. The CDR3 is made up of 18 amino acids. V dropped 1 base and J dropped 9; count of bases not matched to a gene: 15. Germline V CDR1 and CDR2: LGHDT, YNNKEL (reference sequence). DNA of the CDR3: TGTGCCAGCAGCCAAGTTGATTGGCTTAGCGGGAGGCTGACTGAGCAGTTCTTC. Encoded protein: CASSQVDWLSGRLTEQFF.

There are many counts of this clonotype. The CDR3 region is CAISEGLADKETQYF. The CDR3 DNA sequence: TGTGCCATCAGTGAGGGACTAGCGGATAAAGAGACCCAGTACTTC. V is TRBV10-3 and J is TRBJ2-5; 10 bases fit TRBD2. Looked up from germline, CDR1 is ENHRY and CDR2 is SYGVKD. V lost 2 bases to trimming and J lost 3 bases; unmatched junction nucleotides: 3. CDR3 size: 15 residues.